The entry below gives a single TCR beta chain sequence along with its context. There are a few counts of this clonotype. Its binding antigen is unknown. Base-call qualities are not available, and no considerably larger clone is one nucleotide away. TCR cDNA was made using 5'RACE template switching, a step that added a universal primer site and unique molecular identifiers. Priming of cDNA synthesis was performed from both the TCR alpha and TCR beta constant segments. Library amplification involved two PCR steps, and the second step added sample barcodes and sequencing adapters. Sequencing of the libraries was done on either Illumina HiSeq 2500 (2x100 bp) or NovaSeq (2x150 bp). On the authors' methods: Demultiplexing of reads and collapsing into UMI consensus sequences were performed with MIGEC, and V(D)J alignment was carried out with MiXCR. Vaccine-responding clonotypes were identified with edgeR using replicate PBMC samples, with FDR below 0.01 and a log2 fold change above 5 up to day 15 being required. Each bulk clonotype received a CD4 or CD8 identity based on whether the sequenced CD4 or CD8 repertoire contained that clonotype at higher abundance. TCRdb trimmed the raw reads at Q25, called clones with MiXCR and kept productive beta chains. Entries that share a CDR3 protein sequence are merged under the most common genes and DNA. These V and J calls rely on TCRdb rather than the paper's analysis. The sample contains 360,000 or so distinct CDR3 sequences, about 9.9% of them found a single time. 18% of the sample is taken by the ten largest.

In light of the paper, this sample's treatment or condition label describes: live attenuated yellow fever vaccine strain. Two biological replicates of bulk PBMCs were collected at each blood-draw timepoint. PBMCs were isolated from peripheral blood using a standard Ficoll-Paque protocol. TriZol was used to extract RNA from bulk PBMCs, from CD4 and CD8 fractions, and from dextramer-positive and dextramer-negative fractions. Reading the germline V gene (reference sequence) gives CDR1 DFQATT and CDR2 SNEGSKA. V is cut by 5 bases and J by 0 bases, and the space between the germline ends is 15 bases. The CDR3 covers 15 residues, taking in both the cysteine and the phenylalanine. Only the CDR3 DNA stays, 45 bases, in frame from base 1. These data belong to a study of T cells after yellow fever vaccination (dated by TCRdb to the late 2010s). For the wider study: The SMART-Seq v4 Ultra Low Input RNA kit was used to prepare libraries from fractions with low cell numbers. Two healthy male donors, one aged 18 to 30 and one aged 30 to 39 years, were included in the cohort. To track T-cell clones before and after primary and booster YFV17D yellow fever vaccination, bulk TCR alpha and beta repertoires were sequenced longitudinally. Bulk PBMC replicates and cell subsets were isolated from blood drawn at multiple timepoints before and after both primary and secondary immunization. The research as a whole found: The secondary T-cell response was weaker than the primary response but faster, peaking on day 5 instead of day 15. A small share of clonotypes was detected in both CD4 and CD8 compartments, with the overlap likely arising from convergent recombination. Because only a couple of donors were included in the study, the extent to which the findings can be generalized is limited. Computational filtering was required because FACS-sorted repertoires could contain abundant contaminating clonotypes from the bulk population. Most clones expanded after primary vaccination (about 96% of CD4 and over 80% of CD8) were re-detected after the booster, suggesting that broad memory maintenance occurred.

The sample in question was PBMCs, obtained on the day of the first yellow fever vaccination. The sequence derives from a man aged 18 to 30 who received the YFV17D yellow fever vaccine. Recombination connected TRBV20-1 to TRBJ2-3, with no confident D gene call. The CDR3 is CSAGRATRSTDTQYF. The DNA sequence is TGCAGTGCTGGGCGTGCGACTCGTAGCACAGATACGCAGTATTTT.